This section outlines one TCR beta chain sequence together with its context. This CDR3 has 12 residues. Germline CDR1 is SEHNR and CDR2 is FQNEAQ (reference sequence). V was pared by 5 bases and J by 8 bases, with 5 bases of the junction left unmatched. The data derive from a study of blood T cell repertoires in COVID-19. The protocol was immunoSEQ multiplex PCR, while the TCRdb copy is restricted to in-frame clones and leaves out a portion. Found here are roughly 250,000 clones, around 90% of them singletons; the top ten hold just under 0.8%. Source material: peripheral blood. The clonotype originates from a woman aged 30 to 39 with acute or convalescent COVID-19. This sequence joins TRBV7-9 and TRBJ2-5, with TRBD1 matching 7 bases. The CDR3 here is CASSLAGGTQYF. CDR3 bases: TGTGCCAGCAGCCTGGCAGGGGGAACCCAGTACTTC.